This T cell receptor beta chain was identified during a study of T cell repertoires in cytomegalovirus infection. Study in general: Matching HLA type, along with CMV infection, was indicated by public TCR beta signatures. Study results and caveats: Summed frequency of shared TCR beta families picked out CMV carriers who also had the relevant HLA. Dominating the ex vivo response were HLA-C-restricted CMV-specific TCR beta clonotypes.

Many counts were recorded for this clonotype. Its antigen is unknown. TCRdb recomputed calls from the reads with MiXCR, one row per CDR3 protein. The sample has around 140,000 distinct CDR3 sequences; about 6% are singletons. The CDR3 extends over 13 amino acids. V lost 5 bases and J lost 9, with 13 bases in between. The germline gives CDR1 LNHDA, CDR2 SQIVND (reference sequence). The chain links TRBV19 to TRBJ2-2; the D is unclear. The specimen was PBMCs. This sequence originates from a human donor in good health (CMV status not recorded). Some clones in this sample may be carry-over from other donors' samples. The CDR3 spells CASSGVLNRELFF. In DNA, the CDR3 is TGTGCCAGTAGTGGGGTTCTAAACAGGGAGCTGTTTTTT.